Below, one TCR beta chain is given with its context. The antigen remains undetermined. V dropped 10 bases and J dropped 3; count of bases not matched to a gene: 7. This CDR3 contains 13 residues. CDR1 KGHDR and CDR2 SFDVKD come from the germline V gene. The sample belongs to a study of vaccination effects on CD4 cells after COVID-19. Broader study findings: Only a single clone (1 of 255 vaccine-induced clones in healthy vaccinees) cross-reacted with common cold coronaviruses. At late timepoints after vaccination, vaccine- and infection-induced clones shrank markedly.

Expansion with viral peptide pools was applied to antigen-specific CD4+ T cells by the ViraFEST assay prior to sequencing. Investigators separated out CD4+ T cells once approximately 9 days of culture had passed. After approximately 2 million PBMC were placed in each well, they were cultured with roughly 10 IU/ml IL-2 and about 10 ug/ml peptides. At days 3 and 7, half of the medium was exchanged for IL-2 medium. Data came from immunoSEQ multiplex PCR; TCRdb stores just in-frame clones and leaves some out. The repertoire consists of tens of thousands of clones, with over 75% occurring once and the leading ten covering 2% to 2.5%.

The TCR originated in a human donor who received a COVID-19 vaccine. The specimen was CD4+ T cells from PBMCs cultured with HCoV-229E spike peptides, collected before COVID-19 vaccination. The chain carries TRBV24-1 and TRBJ1-1; 7 positions match TRBD1. CDR3 region: CATRQGVYTEAFF. CDR3 nucleotides: TGTGCCACTAGACAGGGCGTTTACACTGAAGCTTTCTTT.